This entry features one T cell receptor (beta chain) sequence. Its antigen is undetermined. This sample is part of a study of T-cell reconstitution after alpha-beta-depleted transplantation in children. Regarding the study as a whole: Hyperexpanded clones declined; after one year, newly produced T cells mostly supplied diversity.

The V and J ends lost 1 base and 6 bases, in that order; junction bases with no gene match: 13. The germline V gene has CDR1 LNHDA and CDR2 SQIVND (reference sequence). The CDR3 has 18 amino acids. Molecular barcoding with unique molecular identifiers was used for the TCRbeta library. TCRdb called the PCR reads again in MiXCR, with one record for every CDR3 protein. The table shows around 440,000 distinct CDR3 sequences, with 15% to 20% occurring only once. This TCR was recovered from a boy in the first two years of life who had a stem cell transplant for Wiskott-Aldrich syndrome, so the T cells may come from the graft donor. This sequence joins TRBV19 and TRBJ2-2; 8 bases are shared with TRBD2. Sequenced material: PBMCs, mostly from graft donor cells, taken 360 days after TCRalphabeta/CD19-depleted stem cell transplant. The CDR3 loop reads CASSIGPLREGLSGELFF. Here the CDR3 DNA reads TGTGCCAGTAGTATAGGCCCCCTACGGGAGGGGCTCTCCGGGGAGCTGTTTTTT.